This T cell receptor (beta chain) is from a study of T cell responses to AZD1222 COVID-19 vaccine. Study observations and caveats: Donors skewed white British and female; clonal diversity was possibly underestimated.

For this clone: Its antigen is still unknown.

V was pared by 6 bases and J by 6 bases, with 27 bases between. Per germline, CDR1 SGHDN and CDR2 FVKESK. CDR3 length equals 18 residues. TCRdb's table, derived via immunoSEQ multiplex PCR, lists solely in-frame clones and lacks some. There are approximately 190,000 clones in the sample; roughly 93% occur only once, and 7% to 9.5% lies in the top ten. The receptor was isolated from an adult in good health. The source material was peripheral blood, sampled on day 0 of AZD1222 vaccination. The gene calls are TRBV14 and TRBJ1-5; D not resolved. This chain's CDR3 is CASRYGKFKPASSQPQHF. The CDR3 DNA sequence: TGTGCCAGCAGGTACGGAAAATTCAAACCCGCCTCAAGTCAGCCCCAGCATTTT.